The present entry profiles one T cell receptor (beta chain) with its context. This record belongs to a study of control samples from healthy donors and cancer patients. Assay: immunoSEQ multiplex PCR; the TCRdb copy retains only in-frame clones and omits some. Of tens of thousands of clones in the sample, roughly 94% were seen once. The TCR comes from a man aged 30 to 45 in good health. Sequencing was carried out using blood.

The CDR3, as DNA: TGTGCCAGCAGCGCAACTCGTCACAATGAGCAGTTCTTC. It codes for CASSATRHNEQFF. This chain joins TRBV2 and TRBJ2-1; no reliable D call. Germline CDR1 is SNHLY and CDR2 is FYNNEI. Between the trimmed V and J ends, which lost 6 bases and 5 bases, there was a span of 11 bases. This CDR3 region has 13 residues.